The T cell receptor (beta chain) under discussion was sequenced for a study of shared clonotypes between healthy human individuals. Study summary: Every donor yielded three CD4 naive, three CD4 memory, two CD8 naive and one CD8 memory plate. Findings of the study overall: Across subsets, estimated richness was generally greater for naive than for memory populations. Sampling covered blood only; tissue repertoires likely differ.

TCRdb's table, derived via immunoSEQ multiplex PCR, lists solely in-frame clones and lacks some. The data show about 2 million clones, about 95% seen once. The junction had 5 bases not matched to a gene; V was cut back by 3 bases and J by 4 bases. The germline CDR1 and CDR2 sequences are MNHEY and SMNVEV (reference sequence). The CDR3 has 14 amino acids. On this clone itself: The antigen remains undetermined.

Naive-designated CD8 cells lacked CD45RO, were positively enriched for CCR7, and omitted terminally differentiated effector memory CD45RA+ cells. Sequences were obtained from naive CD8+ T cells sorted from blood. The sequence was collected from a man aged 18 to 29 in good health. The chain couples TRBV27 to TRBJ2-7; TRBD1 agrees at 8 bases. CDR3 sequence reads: CASSFVQGAYEQYF. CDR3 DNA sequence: TGTGCCAGCAGTTTTGTTCAGGGGGCGTACGAGCAGTACTTC.